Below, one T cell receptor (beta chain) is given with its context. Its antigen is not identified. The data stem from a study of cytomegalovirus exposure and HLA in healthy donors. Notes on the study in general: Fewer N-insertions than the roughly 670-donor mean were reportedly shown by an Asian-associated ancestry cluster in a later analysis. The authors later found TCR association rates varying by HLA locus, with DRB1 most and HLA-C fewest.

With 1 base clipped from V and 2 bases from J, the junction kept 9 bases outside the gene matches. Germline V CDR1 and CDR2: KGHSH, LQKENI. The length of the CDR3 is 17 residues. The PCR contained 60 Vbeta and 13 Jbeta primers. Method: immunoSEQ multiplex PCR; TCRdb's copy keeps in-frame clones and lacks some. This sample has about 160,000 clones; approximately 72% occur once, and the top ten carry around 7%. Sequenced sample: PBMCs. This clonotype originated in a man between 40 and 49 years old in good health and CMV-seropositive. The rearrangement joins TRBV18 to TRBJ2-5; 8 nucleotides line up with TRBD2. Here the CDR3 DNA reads TGTGCCAGCTCACCACTTCCGGCGGGGGGCCTACAAGAGACCCAGTACTTC. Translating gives CASSPLPAGGLQETQYF.